A selection of T cell receptor beta chains follows, all from one sample in a study of blood T cell repertoires in COVID-19. Repertoires were generated with immunoSEQ multiplex PCR, while TCRdb's copy carries only in-frame clones and drops some. Seen here are 150,000 to 200,000 clones, around nine tenths observed once, and the top ten hold about 12%. Sequencing used peripheral blood. These receptors all come from a woman aged 70-85 years with COVID-19, enrolled during active disease. Both conserved end residues are part of each CDR3. A D gene is named only where the DNA matches it firmly. Clone size is given for some rows only: seen once, a few or many times, or a class if the clone is expanded.

j_call	v_call	d_call	clone_size	cdr3_nt	cdr3_aa
TRBJ2-3	TRBV3-1/TRBV3-2	TRBD1	.	TGTGCCAGCAGCACCCGGACAGGGGGCACAGATACGCAGTATTTT	CASSTRTGGTDTQYF
TRBJ2-1	TRBV9	TRBD2	.	TGTGCCAGCAGCGGGAGCGGGAGTGAACTTTTTAACTCCTACAATGAGCAGTTCTTC	CASSGSGSELFNSYNEQFF
TRBJ1-2	TRBV28	TRBD1	.	TGTGCCAGCAGAACTACAGGGGGCCTTAATGGCTACACCTTC	CASRTTGGLNGYTF
TRBJ2-6	TRBV2	.	.	TGTGCCAGCAGAGAGGGGGCTGGGGCCAACGTCCTGACTTTC	CASREGAGANVLTF
TRBJ2-7	TRBV19	.	once	TGTGCCAGTAGTACGGGACGGGGGTGGCAGTACTTC	CASSTGRGWQYF
TRBJ2-2	TRBV27	TRBD1	.	TGTGCCAGCAGCCCGGGGACAGGGCTAGGGACCGGGGAGCTGTTTTTT	CASSPGTGLGTGELFF
TRBJ2-7	TRBV7-9	.	once	TGTGCCAGCAGCTTACGTAGCGGACCCTACGAGCAGTACTTC	CASSLRSGPYEQYF
TRBJ1-5	TRBV6-2/TRBV6-3	TRBD1	.	TGTGCCAGCAGTGACGGACAGGGGCCGAATCAGCCCCAGCATTTT	CASSDGQGPNQPQHF
TRBJ2-7	TRBV18	TRBD2	.	TGTGCCAGCTCACAGAACACCGGGACTATACAAGCCTACGAGCAGTACTTC	CASSQNTGTIQAYEQYF
TRBJ2-1	TRBV7-9	.	.	TGTGCCAGCAGCTTAACTCGACAGAACAATGAGCAGTTCTTC	CASSLTRQNNEQFF
TRBJ2-2	TRBV6-2/TRBV6-3	.	.	TGTGCCAGCAGTTACAGGCCAGCGGGTTCGAACACCGGGGAGCTGTTTTTT	CASSYRPAGSNTGELFF
TRBJ1-2	TRBV27	TRBD1	.	TGTGCCAGCAGTTTATCCGGACAGGGTTTCTATGGCTACACCTTC	CASSLSGQGFYGYTF
TRBJ2-7	TRBV19	TRBD1	.	TGTGCCAGTAGTATAGCGACAGGGGGCTCCTACGAGCAGTACTTC	CASSIATGGSYEQYF
TRBJ2-2	TRBV19	.	.	TGTGCCAGTAGTATCTCTTCGGGCACCGGGGAGCTGTTTTTT	CASSISSGTGELFF
TRBJ1-1	TRBV27	.	.	TGTGCCAGCAGTTTTCGCGGCCGGGGAGGTACTGAAGCTTTCTTT	CASSFRGRGGTEAFF
TRBJ1-2	TRBV19	.	.	TGTGCCAGTGGGGGACTTAACTATGGCTACACCTTC	CASGGLNYGYTF
TRBJ1-3	TRBV7-6	.	.	TGTGCCAGCAGCTTAGGGGGGGTTGGAAACACCATATATTTT	CASSLGGVGNTIYF
TRBJ1-3	TRBV28	.	.	TGTGCCAGCAGTCGCCTTGGGACTGGTGGAAACACCATATATTTT	CASSRLGTGGNTIYF